This T cell receptor (beta chain) originates from a study of blood T cell repertoires in COVID-19. At the level of the study: COVID-19 samples, acute and convalescent, were from the United States, Italy and Spain.

Profiled with immunoSEQ multiplex PCR; TCRdb holds only in-frame clones, not every one. The data hold some 70,000 clones, with 70% to 80% observed a single time. The sequenced material came from peripheral blood. This TCR derives from a human donor in a cohort sampled during active COVID-19.

Here the CDR3 reads CASSKDLLYEQYF. CDR3 bases: TGCGCCAGCAGCAAGGACTTACTATACGAGCAGTACTTC. The chain uses TRBV5-1 and TRBJ2-7, with D maybe TRBD2 (5 bases). The CDR3 sequence is 13 residues long. Trimming cost V 4 bases and J 4 bases, with 12 bases left between them. Germline V gene data show CDR1 as SGHRS and CDR2 as YFSETQ. The full variable domain, in which reference TRBV5-1 and TRBJ2-7 provide the parts outside the CDR3, is KAGVTQTPRYLIKTRGQQVTLSCSPISGHRSVSWYQQTPGQGLQFLFEYFSETQRNKGNFPGRFSGRQFSNSRSEMNVSTLELGDSALYLCASSKDLLYEQYFGPGTRLTVT.